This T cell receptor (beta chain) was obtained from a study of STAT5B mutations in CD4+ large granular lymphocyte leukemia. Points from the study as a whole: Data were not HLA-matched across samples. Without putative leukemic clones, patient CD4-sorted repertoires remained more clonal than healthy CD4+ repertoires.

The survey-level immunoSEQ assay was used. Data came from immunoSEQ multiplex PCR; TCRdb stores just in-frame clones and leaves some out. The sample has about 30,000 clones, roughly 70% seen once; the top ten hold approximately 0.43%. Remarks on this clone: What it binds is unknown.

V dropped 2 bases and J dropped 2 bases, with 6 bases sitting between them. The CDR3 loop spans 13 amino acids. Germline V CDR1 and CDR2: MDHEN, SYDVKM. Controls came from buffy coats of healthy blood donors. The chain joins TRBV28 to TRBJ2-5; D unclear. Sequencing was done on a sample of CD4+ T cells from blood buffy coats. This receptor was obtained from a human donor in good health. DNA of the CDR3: TGTGCCAGCAGTTTACGACCTCAAGAGACCCAGTACTTC. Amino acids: CASSLRPQETQYF.